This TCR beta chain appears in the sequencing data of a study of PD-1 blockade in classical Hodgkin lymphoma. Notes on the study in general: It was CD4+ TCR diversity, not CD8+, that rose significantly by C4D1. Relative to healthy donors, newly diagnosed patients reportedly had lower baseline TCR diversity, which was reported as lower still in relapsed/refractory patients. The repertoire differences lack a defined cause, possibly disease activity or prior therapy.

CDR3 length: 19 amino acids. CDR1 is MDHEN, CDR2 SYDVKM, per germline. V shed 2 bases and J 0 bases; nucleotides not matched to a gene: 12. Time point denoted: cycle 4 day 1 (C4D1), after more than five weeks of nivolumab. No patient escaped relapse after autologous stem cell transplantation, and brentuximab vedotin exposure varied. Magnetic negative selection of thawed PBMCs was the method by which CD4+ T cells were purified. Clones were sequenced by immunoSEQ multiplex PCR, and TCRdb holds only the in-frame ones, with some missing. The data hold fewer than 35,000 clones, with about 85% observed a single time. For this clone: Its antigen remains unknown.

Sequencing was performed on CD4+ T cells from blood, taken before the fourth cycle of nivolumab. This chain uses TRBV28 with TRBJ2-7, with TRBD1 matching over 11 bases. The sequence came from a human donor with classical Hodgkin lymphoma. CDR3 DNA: TGTGCCAGCAGTTTAATTACCCTGACCGGGACAGGGGGCTCCTACGAGCAGTACTTC. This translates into CASSLITLTGTGGSYEQYF.